One T cell receptor beta chain is described in this entry. The data belong to a study of shared clonotypes between healthy human individuals. The germline V gene has CDR1 ENHRY and CDR2 SYGVKD. This CDR3 spans 17 amino acids. The V gene end was trimmed by 2 bases and the J gene end by 5 bases; junction bases not matched to a gene: 9. Sequenced by immunoSEQ multiplex PCR; TCRdb stores in-frame clones only, minus some. The sample lists roughly 400,000 clones; 95% to 97% were seen once. The source material was memory CD8+ T cells sorted from blood. Subset: CD45RO+ cells pooled with CCR7-negative TemRA cells. The receptor comes from a man aged 25 to 40 in good health. This chain links TRBV10-3 with TRBJ2-2, with 9 bases aligning to TRBD2. CDR3 residues: CAISENAGGRGTGELFF. The CDR3, as DNA: TGTGCCATCAGTGAGAACGCGGGAGGGCGGGGTACCGGGGAGCTGTTTTTT.